This TCR beta chain appears in the sequencing data of a study of T cell changes during pregnancy in multiple sclerosis (dated by TCRdb to between 2018 and 2021). For the study in its entirety: Changes in the T cell repertoire over the course of pregnancy were examined in this study in women with multiple sclerosis.

Comment on this clone: Its antigen remains unidentified. No base-level quality is on record; no much larger clone is a single base apart.

Libraries were constructed by the immunoSEQ multiplex PCR assay. Held by TCRdb, this immuneACCESS table contains in-frame sequences only and omits some clones. Under half of the omission traces to an unresolved V gene where checked; the cause of the rest is unknown. This sample gives tens of thousands of clones in total; approximately 90% of them show up just once. The ten top clones hold 0.65% to 0.95% of the sample. After removal of 3 bases from V and 5 bases from J, the junction retains 11 bases not matched to a gene. From the cysteine through the phenylalanine, the CDR3 covers 16 amino acids. Only the CDR3 portion is preserved as DNA: 48 bases, with reading frame beginning at the first base. Reading the germline V gene (reference sequence) gives CDR1 GTSNPN and CDR2 SVGIG.

The sequence was obtained from a female donor in good health, enrolled as a control in a pregnancy study. The sequence is built from TRBV30 and TRBJ2-2, with 8 bases matching TRBD2. Sequenced here: CD4+ T cells from peripheral blood mononuclear cells, sampled after pregnancy. The DNA reads as follows: TGTGCCTGGAGCGATGGACTAGCCGACTTGACCGGGGAGCTGTTTTTT. The resulting protein is CAWSDGLADLTGELFF.